This record concerns one TCR beta chain sequence. Its specific antigen is unknown. Base qualities were left out, and no much larger clone turns up one base away. The CDR3 runs 15 residues from the cysteine to the phenylalanine. This entry keeps only the CDR3 DNA: 45 bases, framed from base 1. After removal of 0 bases from V and 2 bases from J, the junction retains 4 bases not matched to a gene. CDR1 and CDR2 are read off the germline V gene as SGDLS and YYNGEE. The trial excluded patients who had a history of autoimmune disease or were on systemic immunosuppression. Peripheral blood for TCR sequencing was drawn from every dose cohort at baseline, at cycle 4 day 1 and at cycle 7 day 1. The samples were drawn from a first-in-human, open-label, multicenter phase I dose-escalation trial of ivuxolimab. Adults with locally advanced or metastatic head and neck squamous cell, hepatocellular, melanoma or renal cell carcinoma were enrolled in the trial. Before TCR sequencing, CD4+ T cells and CD8+ T cells from peripheral blood were sorted into separate populations.

The data were obtained in a study of OX40 agonist ivuxolimab in advanced cancers. Study-level background: Ivuxolimab was an agonistic, fully human IgG2 monoclonal antibody directed against OX40 (CD134), a costimulatory receptor. The paper covers the monotherapy dose-escalation part of the phase I ivuxolimab trial, which included N of about 50 patients. Partial responses were achieved by three dose-escalation patients, of whom one had hepatocellular carcinoma and two had cutaneous melanoma. The purpose of peripheral TCRbeta sequencing was to test whether ivuxolimab changed TCR sequence diversity and led to clonal T-cell expansion. Of the roughly 50 dose-escalation patients, hepatocellular carcinoma was present in roughly 19, melanoma in approximately 15, renal cell carcinoma in 9 and head and neck cancer in 9. In the dose-escalation cohort, around four fifths of patients were male, and the mean age was approximately 55 years, with a range of roughly 20 to 80. Intravenous ivuxolimab was administered to patients every 2 weeks at six dose levels: 0.01, 0.1, 0.3, 1.5, 3 and 10 mg/kg. Patients were allowed to have had prior anti-PD-1, anti-PD-L1 or anti-CTLA-4 therapy, and approximately 40% of the dose-escalation patients had previously received checkpoint inhibitors.

Here is what the overall study found, with its caveats: The antigen specificity of the clonally expanded peripheral T cells was not determined. On average, CD8+ T cells showed more expanded clones than CD4+ T cells after ivuxolimab. Clonal expansion of both CD4+ and CD8+ blood T cells was observed from baseline to week 6 at doses 0.1 to 3.0 mg/kg. In the 0.1-3.0 mg/kg groups, partial responders had among the lowest normalized peripheral clonal expansion, particularly in CD8+ T cells. Low levels of normalized T-cell clonal expansion were also seen in some patients who did not respond.

Genomic DNA was isolated from the sorted cells so that the TCRbeta CDR3 region could be sequenced. The immunoSEQ Assay was used to sequence the TCRbeta CDR3 regions. What TCRdb holds here is the immuneACCESS table cut down to in-frame rearrangements. Part of the clones is not present; checked against another copy, under half of the missing clones reflect an unresolved V gene, and the others are unexplained. Present in this sample are approximately 10,000 clones, 77% of which were seen just once. In total, the top ten clones hold roughly 30% of the sample. The rearrangement joined TRBV9 to TRBJ2-7; TRBD2 lines up with 8 middle nucleotides. The specimen was CD4+ or CD8+ T cells sorted from blood, collected in a trial of the OX40 agonist ivuxolimab. The TCR sequence derives from an adult with an advanced solid tumor such as melanoma, head and neck, liver or kidney cancer. At the DNA level, the sequence is TGTGCCAGCAGCGTAGGGCGGGAGGTGGCCTACGAGCAGTACTTC. It specifies CASSVGREVAYEQYF.